This T cell receptor beta chain was found in a study of post-analysis software for immune sequencing data. Study in general: The study covered relapsing-remitting, secondary progressive and progressive-relapsing courses of multiple sclerosis. Study conclusions and caveats: Multiple sclerosis patients had significantly lower normalized Chao1 diversity than controls. Roughly five TRBV segments, including TRBV5-6, TRBV5-1 and TRBV20-1, were more frequent in patients than controls.

This clonotype showed up just once. Its matching antigen is unknown. Each TCR beta cDNA library carried unique molecular identifiers. T cells numbering about 0.9 to 10 million yielded cDNA molecules that totaled approximately 500,000. One entry per CDR3 protein results from TCRdb running MiXCR on the PCR reads. The sample consists of roughly 870,000 distinct CDR3 sequences, 53% of them appearing once. The CDR3 spans 14 residues. Germline V gene lookup returns CDR1 SGHAT and CDR2 FQNNGV. V lost 0 bases to trimming and J lost 6 bases, with 8 bases between them. This TCR was sampled from a girl between 10 and 17 years old with multiple sclerosis. Material for sequencing was blood. The chain couples TRBV11-2 to TRBJ2-2; possibly TRBD1 for D (5 bases). CDR3 nucleotide sequence: TGTGCCAGCAGCTTAGAGTCAGGGCCCGGGGAGCTGTTTTTT. Amino acid sequence: CASSLESGPGELFF.